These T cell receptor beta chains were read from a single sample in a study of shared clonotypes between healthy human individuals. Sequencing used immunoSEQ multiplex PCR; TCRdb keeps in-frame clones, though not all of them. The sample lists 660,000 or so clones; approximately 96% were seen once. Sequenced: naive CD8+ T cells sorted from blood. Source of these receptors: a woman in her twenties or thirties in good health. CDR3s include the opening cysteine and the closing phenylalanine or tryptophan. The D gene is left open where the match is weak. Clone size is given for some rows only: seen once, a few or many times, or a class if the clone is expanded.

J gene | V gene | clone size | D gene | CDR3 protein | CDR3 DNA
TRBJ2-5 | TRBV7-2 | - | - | CASSNPTGQETQYF | TGTGCCAGCAGCAATCCTACAGGGCAAGAGACCCAGTACTTC
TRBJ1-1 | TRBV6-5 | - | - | CASRQLNTEAFF | TGTGCCAGCAGACAGTTGAACACTGAAGCTTTCTTT
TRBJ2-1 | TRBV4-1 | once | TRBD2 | CASSQDTLAGEDDEQFF | TGCGCCAGCAGCCAAGATACCCTAGCGGGAGAAGACGATGAGCAGTTCTTC
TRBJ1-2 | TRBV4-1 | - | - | CASSPTVLTGPYGYTF | TGCGCCAGCAGCCCTACCGTACTAACAGGGCCCTATGGCTACACCTTC
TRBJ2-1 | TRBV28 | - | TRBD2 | CASSASGSNEQFF | TGTGCCAGCAGTGCTAGCGGGAGCAATGAGCAGTTCTTC
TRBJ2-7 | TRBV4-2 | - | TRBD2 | CASSQGPSGPFYEQYF | TGTGCCAGCAGCCAGGGGCCTAGCGGCCCATTCTACGAGCAGTACTTC
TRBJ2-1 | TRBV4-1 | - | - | CASSSRAETYNEQFF | TGCGCCAGCAGCTCCCGAGCGGAAACCTACAATGAGCAGTTCTTC
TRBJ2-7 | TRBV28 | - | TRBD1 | CASSTGTGGWLPPYEQYF | TGTGCCAGCAGTACCGGGACAGGGGGTTGGTTACCCCCCTACGAGCAGTACTTC
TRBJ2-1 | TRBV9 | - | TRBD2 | CASSVGGRAENEQFF | TGTGCCAGCAGCGTGGGAGGGAGGGCCGAAAATGAGCAGTTCTTC
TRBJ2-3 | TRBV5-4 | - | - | CASSTSDTQYF | TGTGCCAGCAGCACGTCAGATACGCAGTATTTT
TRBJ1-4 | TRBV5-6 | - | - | CASSSRPAEKLFF | TGTGCCAGCAGCTCCCGGCCCGCCGAAAAACTGTTTTTT
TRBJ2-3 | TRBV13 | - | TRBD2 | CASSPGAGITDTQYF | TGTGCCAGCAGCCCCGGAGCGGGGATCACAGATACGCAGTATTTT
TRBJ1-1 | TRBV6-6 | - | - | CASSYSGPSDEAFF | TGTGCCAGCAGTTACTCGGGCCCAAGCGACGAAGCTTTCTTT
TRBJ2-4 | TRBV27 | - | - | CASSLGGKNIQYF | TGTGCCAGCAGTTTGGGGGGCAAAAACATTCAGTACTTC
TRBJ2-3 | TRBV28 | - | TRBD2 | CASKSLAGSTDTQYF | TGTGCCAGCAAGAGTCTAGCGGGGAGCACAGATACGCAGTATTTT
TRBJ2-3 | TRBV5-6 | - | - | CASSLVGQPDTQYF | TGTGCCAGCAGCTTGGTTGGCCAACCGGATACGCAGTATTTT
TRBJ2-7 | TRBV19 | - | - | CASSIDGGRDYEQYF | TGTGCCAGTAGTATAGATGGGGGCAGGGACTACGAGCAGTACTTC
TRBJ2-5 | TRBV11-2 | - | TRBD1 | CASSGGQGRWETQYF | TGTGCCAGCAGCGGAGGACAGGGTAGATGGGAGACCCAGTACTTC
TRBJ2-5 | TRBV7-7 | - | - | CASSLVEGEETQYF | TGTGCCAGCAGCTTAGTAGAGGGAGAAGAGACCCAGTACTTC
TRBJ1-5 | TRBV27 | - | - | CASSLLRERNQPQHF | TGTGCCAGCAGTTTACTGAGGGAGCGCAATCAGCCCCAGCATTTT
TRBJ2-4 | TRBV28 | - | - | CASSPSRDNLAKNIQYF | TGTGCCAGCAGTCCCTCCCGGGACAACCTAGCCAAAAACATTCAGTACTTC
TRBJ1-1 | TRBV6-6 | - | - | CASGGTEAFF | TGTGCCAGCGGGGGGACTGAAGCTTTCTTT
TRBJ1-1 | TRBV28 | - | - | CASSSRGRANTEAFF | TGTGCCAGCAGTTCTCGTGGAAGGGCAAACACTGAAGCTTTCTTT
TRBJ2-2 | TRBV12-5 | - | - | CASPLPIEEGRCTGELFF | TGTGCTAGTCCTTTACCCATTGAGGAGGGGCGCTGCACCGGGGAGCTGTTTTTT
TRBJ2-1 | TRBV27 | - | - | CASSGLASYNEQFF | TGTGCCAGCAGTGGGCTAGCTTCCTACAATGAGCAGTTCTTC
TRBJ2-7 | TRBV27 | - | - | CASSPTLVRGPAYEQYF | TGTGCCAGCAGTCCTACTTTGGTCCGAGGACCGGCCTACGAGCAGTACTTC
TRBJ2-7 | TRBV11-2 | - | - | CASSLVPYEQYF | TGTGCCAGCAGCTTAGTTCCCTACGAGCAGTACTTC
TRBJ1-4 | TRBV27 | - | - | CASSLMGTNEKLFF | TGTGCCAGCAGTTTAATGGGGACGAATGAAAAACTGTTTTTT
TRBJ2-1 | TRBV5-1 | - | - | CASSLGSPAYNEQFF | TGCGCCAGCAGCTTGGGTAGTCCGGCCTACAATGAGCAGTTCTTC
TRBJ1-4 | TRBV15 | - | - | CATSERSDPAQLFF | TGTGCCACCAGCGAGCGATCCGACCCCGCTCAACTGTTTTTT
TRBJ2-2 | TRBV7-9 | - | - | CASSRLDFTGELFF | TGTGCCAGCAGCCGACTAGATTTCACCGGGGAGCTGTTTTTT
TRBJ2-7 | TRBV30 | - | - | CAWSDVGSLTYEQYF | TGTGCCTGGAGTGATGTGGGCAGCCTGACCTACGAGCAGTACTTC
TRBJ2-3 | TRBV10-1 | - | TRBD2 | CASSDVLAGGPADTQYF | TGCGCCAGCAGTGATGTACTAGCGGGAGGGCCAGCAGATACGCAGTATTTT
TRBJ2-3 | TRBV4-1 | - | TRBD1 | CASSQDPRKAGTGGDTQYF | TGCGCCAGCAGCCAAGATCCACGAAAAGCCGGGACAGGGGGGGATACGCAGTATTTT
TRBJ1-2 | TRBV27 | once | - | CATLWEPYGYTF | TGTGCCACCCTGTGGGAGCCCTATGGCTACACCTTC
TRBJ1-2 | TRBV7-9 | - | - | CASSLGMTDVVNYGYTF | TGTGCCAGCAGCTTGGGGATGACAGACGTTGTAAACTATGGCTACACCTTC
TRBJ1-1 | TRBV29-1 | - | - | CSVRGNPEAFF | TGCAGCGTTCGGGGGAACCCTGAAGCTTTCTTT
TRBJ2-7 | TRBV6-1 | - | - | CASSEAAGLDEQYF | TGTGCCAGCAGTGAAGCTGCAGGGCTCGACGAGCAGTACTTC
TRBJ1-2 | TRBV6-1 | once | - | CASSEGVSHYGYTF | TGTGCCAGCAGTGAAGGTGTCAGCCACTATGGCTACACCTTC
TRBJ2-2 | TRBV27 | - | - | CASSPAGATGELFF | TGTGCCAGCAGTCCCGCGGGCGCCACCGGGGAGCTGTTTTTT
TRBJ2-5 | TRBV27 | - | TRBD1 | CASSLRTGKETQYF | TGTGCCAGCAGTTTAAGGACAGGGAAAGAGACCCAGTACTTC
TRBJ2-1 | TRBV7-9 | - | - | CASRGSYNEQFF | TGTGCCAGCAGGGGTTCCTACAATGAGCAGTTCTTC
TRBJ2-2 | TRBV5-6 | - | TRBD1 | CASSHPTTGGLTGELFF | TGTGCCAGCAGTCACCCTACGACAGGGGGCCTCACCGGGGAGCTGTTTTTT
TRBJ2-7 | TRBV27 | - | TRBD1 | CASSSHRGAGEQYF | TGTGCCAGCAGTTCCCACAGGGGGGCCGGCGAGCAGTACTTC
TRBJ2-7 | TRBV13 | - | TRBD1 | CASSAPGQGKGYEQYF | TGTGCCAGCAGCGCTCCGGGACAGGGGAAAGGTTACGAGCAGTACTTC
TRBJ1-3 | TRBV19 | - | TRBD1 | CASSTGQGARGGNTIYF | TGTGCCAGTAGTACCGGACAGGGGGCAAGAGGTGGAAACACCATATATTTT
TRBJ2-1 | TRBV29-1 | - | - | CSVETRDSPYNEQFF | TGCAGCGTCGAGACCCGGGACTCCCCCTACAATGAGCAGTTCTTC
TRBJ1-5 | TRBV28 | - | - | CASSPRVSNQPQHF | TGTGCCAGCAGCCCTCGGGTTAGCAATCAGCCCCAGCATTTT
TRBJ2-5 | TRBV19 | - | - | CASSHWTGAELETQYF | TGTGCCAGTAGCCACTGGACGGGGGCTGAATTGGAGACCCAGTACTTC